This is a list of T cell receptor beta chains from one sample in a study of graft-versus-host responses after intestinal transplantation. No antigen is known for these receptors. The table came from immunoSEQ multiplex PCR; TCRdb's copy has only in-frame clones and leaves some out. Of more than 80,000 clones in the sample, roughly four fifths are singletons; the top ten hold roughly 15%. The specimen was unstimulated CD8+ T cells sorted from spleen or lymph node cells, collected before intestinal transplant. Receptors originate from a human donor who received an intestinal transplant. Each CDR3 is given with its conserved first and last residue. Each record gives: D gene, CDR3 length, J gene, V gene, clone size, CDR3 protein, CDR3 DNA. A D gene is named only where the DNA matches it firmly. A clone size is listed for some rows: how often the clone was seen (once, few, many), or a class if it is expanded.

D: TRBD1; length: 16; J: TRBJ2-7; V: TRBV27; size: .; CDR3: CASSRLTGGEVDEQYF; DNA: TGTGCCAGCAGTAGGCTGACAGGGGGCGAGGTTGACGAGCAGTACTTC
D: TRBD2; length: 16; J: TRBJ2-5; V: TRBV2; size: .; CDR3: CASSEGLAGEQETQYF; DNA: TGTGCCAGCAGTGAGGGGCTAGCGGGGGAACAAGAGACCCAGTACTTC
D: TRBD1; length: 14; J: TRBJ2-5; V: TRBV19; size: .; CDR3: CASNDRGLQETQYF; DNA: TGTGCCAGTAATGACAGGGGGCTCCAAGAGACCCAGTACTTC
D: .; length: 15; J: TRBJ1-3; V: TRBV6-1; size: .; CDR3: CASSHPDLAGNTIYF; DNA: TGTGCCAGCAGTCATCCGGACCTTGCTGGAAACACCATATATTTT
D: TRBD1; length: 15; J: TRBJ1-3; V: TRBV10-2; size: few; CDR3: CASSEQGESGNTIYF; DNA: TGCGCCAGCAGTGAGCAGGGGGAGTCTGGAAACACCATATATTTT
D: .; length: 16; J: TRBJ2-7; V: TRBV13; size: .; CDR3: CASSALEGAGRYEQYF; DNA: TGTGCCAGCAGCGCTTTAGAGGGGGCGGGAAGGTACGAGCAGTACTTC
D: .; length: 13; J: TRBJ2-7; V: TRBV7-9; size: .; CDR3: CASSLAGIYEQYF; DNA: TGTGCCAGCAGCTTAGCTGGGATCTACGAGCAGTACTTC
D: .; length: 12; J: TRBJ1-1; V: TRBV6-6; size: .; CDR3: CASGQPNTEAFF; DNA: TGTGCCAGCGGACAGCCGAACACTGAAGCTTTCTTT
D: .; length: 18; J: TRBJ2-6; V: TRBV7-2; size: .; CDR3: CASSQGGTASSGANVLTF; DNA: TGTGCCAGCAGCCAAGGAGGGACCGCCAGCTCTGGGGCCAACGTCCTGACTTTC
D: TRBD2; length: 16; J: TRBJ2-3; V: TRBV5-6; size: .; CDR3: CASSGTSGGPPGTQYF; DNA: TGTGCCAGCAGCGGAACTAGCGGGGGGCCTCCGGGTACGCAGTATTTT
D: .; length: 16; J: TRBJ2-7; V: TRBV7-3; size: few; CDR3: CASSFYGGTSPYEQYF; DNA: TGTGCCAGCAGCTTTTATGGGGGGACATCACCCTACGAGCAGTACTTC
D: .; length: 16; J: TRBJ1-4; V: TRBV13; size: .; CDR3: CASSLSGDATNEKLFF; DNA: TGTGCCAGCAGCTTATCAGGTGATGCAACTAATGAAAAACTGTTTTTT
D: TRBD1; length: 15; J: TRBJ2-7; V: TRBV7-9; size: .; CDR3: CASSAPGTGRHEQYF; DNA: TGTGCCAGCAGCGCTCCCGGGACAGGGAGGCACGAGCAGTACTTC
D: .; length: 16; J: TRBJ1-6; V: TRBV4-1; size: few; CDR3: CASSQETGGVNSPLHF; DNA: TGCGCCAGCAGCCAAGAAACAGGCGGAGTGAATTCACCCCTCCACTTT
D: .; length: 13; J: TRBJ2-1; V: TRBV2; size: few; CDR3: CASRGVGPNEQFF; DNA: TGTGCCAGCAGGGGAGTAGGCCCCAATGAGCAGTTCTTC
D: .; length: 14; J: TRBJ2-5; V: TRBV6-5; size: few; CDR3: CASSDDQGGETQYF; DNA: TGTGCCAGCAGCGACGATCAGGGTGGAGAGACCCAGTACTTC
D: .; length: 12; J: TRBJ2-1; V: TRBV4-1; size: .; CDR3: CASSQVYNEQFF; DNA: TGCGCCAGCAGCCAAGTTTACAATGAGCAGTTCTTC
D: .; length: 15; J: TRBJ2-5; V: TRBV7-7; size: .; CDR3: CASSLRWTWPKAQYF; DNA: TGTGCTAGCAGCTTAAGGTGGACCTGGCCAAAGGCCCAGTACTTC